The source of this T cell receptor (beta chain) is a study of human thymus T cells. Resections from corrective heart surgery supplied the thymus tissue. Sequencing used immunoSEQ multiplex PCR; TCRdb keeps in-frame clones, though not all of them. The sample comprises tens of thousands of clones, approximately 97% of which are singletons, and 0.025% to 0.035% rests with the top ten. Study results and limitations: Seemingly biased V and J gene usage marked thymic and blood repertoires.

Germline V gene sequence: CDR1 ENHRY, CDR2 SYGVKD. V lost 8 bases and J lost 3, with 10 bases in between. The CDR3 is 12 residues long. Notes on this clone: Its specificity is not known.

This receptor was taken from a boy in the first two years of life with a congenital heart defect but otherwise immunologically healthy. This chain connects TRBV10-3 to TRBJ1-2, with D hard to call. The sequencing sample was made of thymus tissue. This CDR3 is CAIPGPYYGYTF. DNA of the CDR3: TGTGCCATCCCTGGACCTTACTATGGCTACACCTTC.